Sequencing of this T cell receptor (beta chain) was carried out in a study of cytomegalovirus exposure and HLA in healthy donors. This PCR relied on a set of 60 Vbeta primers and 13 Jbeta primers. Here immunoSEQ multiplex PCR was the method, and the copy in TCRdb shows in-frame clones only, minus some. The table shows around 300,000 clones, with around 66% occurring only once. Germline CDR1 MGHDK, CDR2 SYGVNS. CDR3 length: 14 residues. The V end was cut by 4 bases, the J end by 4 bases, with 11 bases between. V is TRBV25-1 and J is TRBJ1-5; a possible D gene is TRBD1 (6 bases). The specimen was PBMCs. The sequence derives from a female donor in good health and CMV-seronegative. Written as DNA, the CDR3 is TGTGCCAGCAGTGGGACAGTTAGGAATCAGCCCCAGCATTTT. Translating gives CASSGTVRNQPQHF.